Shown below are 8 T cell receptor beta chains from a single sample sequenced in a study of control samples from healthy donors and cancer patients. The assay was immunoSEQ multiplex PCR, and TCRdb's table has in-frame clones only and misses some. The repertoire holds about 55,000 clones, with 88% as singletons. Sequences were obtained from blood. These receptor sequences come from a man in his forties or fifties in good health.

This clone showed up just once. The rearrangement joins TRBV4-1 to TRBJ2-7; maybe TRBD1 (6 bases). Germline CDR1 is MGHRA and CDR2 is YSYEKL. Trimming removed 3 bases at V and 2 bases at J, with 14 bases between. The CDR3 spans 15 residues. CDR3 sequence reads: CASSHSGTLPYEQYF. The CDR3 coding sequence is TGCGCCAGCAGCCATTCCGGGACATTACCCTACGAGCAGTACTTC.

The genes are TRBV30 and TRBJ1-1, with D unclear. Between the trimmed V and J ends, which lost 3 bases and 7 bases, there was a span of 12 bases. Germline V gives CDR1 GTSNPN, CDR2 SVGIG (reference sequence). The CDR3 contains 12 residues. CDR3 coding DNA: TGTGCCTGGAGCGGCGTACCGGTTGAAGCTTTCTTT. Translated: CAWSGVPVEAFF.

V gene TRBV5-5 combines with J gene TRBJ2-6; 10 nucleotides align to TRBD1. Trimming removed 4 bases from V and 4 bases from J; junction bases left unmatched: 5. The CDR3 is made up of 16 amino acids. Germline CDR1 and CDR2: SGHKS and YYEKEE (reference sequence). The CDR3, as DNA: TGTGCCAGCAGCGATCGACAGGGGGCCGGGGCCAACGTCCTGACTTTC. Protein: CASSDRQGAGANVLTF.

V is TRBV3-1 (or the pseudogene TRBV3-2) and J is TRBJ2-5; no firm D call. This CDR3 region has 14 residues. Trimming took off 4 bases at V and 6 bases at J, with 15 bases between the two ends. Germline V CDR1 and CDR2: LGHDT, YNNKEL (reference sequence). CDR3: CASSPSPWEKTQYF. DNA of the CDR3: TGTGCCAGCAGCCCTTCCCCGTGGGAAAAGACCCAGTACTTC.

The V call is TRBV7-3, the J call TRBJ2-3; the match to TRBD2 covers 7 bases. The CDR3 is 16 residues long. Germline CDR1 SGHTA, CDR2 FQGTGA. V trimming: 1 base; J trimming: 3 bases; junction bases outside the gene matches: 7. The CDR3 region is CASSLMPRLATDTQYF. The CDR3 coding sequence is TGTGCCAGCAGCTTAATGCCCAGACTAGCAACAGATACGCAGTATTTT.

The V call is TRBV5-1, the J call TRBJ2-7; D is possibly TRBD2 (6 bases). Germline CDR1 SGHRS, CDR2 YFSETQ. This CDR3 spans 16 amino acids. V was cut by 0 bases and J by 0 bases, with 13 bases left in between. The CDR3 DNA is TGCGCCAGCAGCTTGGCGGGGCGGGGAAGCTCCTACGAGCAGTACTTC. Translating gives CASSLAGRGSSYEQYF.

This chain joins TRBV6-5 and TRBJ1-6; a weak D match, TRBD1 (6 bases). The germline V and J ends were trimmed by 6 bases and 5 bases, with 11 bases remaining between them. This CDR3 is 14 amino acids long. Per germline, CDR1 MNHEY and CDR2 SVGAGI. CDR3 DNA sequence: TGTGCCAGCAGGCCACAGGGCGATAATTCACCCCTCCACTTT. Protein sequence: CASRPQGDNSPLHF.

Only a few counts were recorded for this clone. J is TRBJ1-2 and V is TRBV30; D possibly corresponds to TRBD1 (5 bases). This CDR3 has 22 residues. Between the trimmed V and J ends, which lost 0 bases and 6 bases, there was a span of 38 bases. Looked up from germline, CDR1 is GTSNPN and CDR2 is SVGIG (reference sequence). CDR3 DNA: TGTGCCTGGAGTGTACGAAGACTTTCCTGGAGTGTACGAAAGGAAGGGGTCGATGGCTACACCTTC. It is translated as CAWSVRRLSWSVRKEGVDGYTF.